Detailed here is one T cell receptor beta chain. The Seattle patients joined while their infection was active and were tracked longitudinally afterward. The data are from a study of blood T cell repertoires in COVID-19. Study details: The United States, Italy and Spain provided the acute and convalescent COVID-19 samples. PBMCs, B-cell-depleted T cells, or T cells provided the cDNA or gDNA that made up the material.

Here immunoSEQ multiplex PCR was the method, and the copy in TCRdb shows in-frame clones only, minus some. The top ten clones hold 3.5% to 5% of a sample with some 130,000 clones, about nine tenths of them seen once. Sample: peripheral blood. The origin of this receptor is a man aged 55 to 70 with COVID-19, enrolled during active disease.

DNA of the CDR3: TGTGCCAGCAGTCGTACACTTCCGGGACAGCGGAACACTGAAGCTTTCTTT. This gives the protein CASSRTLPGQRNTEAFF. This sequence joins TRBV27 and TRBJ1-1, with 7 bases lining up with TRBD1. V lost 5 bases to trimming and J lost 1 base; unmatched junction nucleotides: 13. This CDR3 contains 17 residues. Germline lookup yields CDR1 MNHEY and CDR2 SMNVEV (reference sequence).